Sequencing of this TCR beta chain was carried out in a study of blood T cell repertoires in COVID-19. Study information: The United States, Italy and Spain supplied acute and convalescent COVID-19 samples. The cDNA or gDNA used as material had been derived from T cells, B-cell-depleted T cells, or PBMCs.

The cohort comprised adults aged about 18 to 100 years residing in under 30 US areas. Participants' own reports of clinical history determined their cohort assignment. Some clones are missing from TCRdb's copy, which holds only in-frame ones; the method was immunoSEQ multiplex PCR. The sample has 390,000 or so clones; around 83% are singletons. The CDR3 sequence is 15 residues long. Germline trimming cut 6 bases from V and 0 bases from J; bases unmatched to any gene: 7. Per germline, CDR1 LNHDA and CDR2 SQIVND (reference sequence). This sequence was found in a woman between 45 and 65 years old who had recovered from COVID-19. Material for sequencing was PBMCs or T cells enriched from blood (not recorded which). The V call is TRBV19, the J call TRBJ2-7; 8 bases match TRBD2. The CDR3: CASSMAGGSSYEQYF. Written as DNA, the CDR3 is TGTGCCAGTAGCATGGCGGGAGGAAGCTCCTACGAGCAGTACTTC. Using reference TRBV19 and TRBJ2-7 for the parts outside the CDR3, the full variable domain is DGGITQSPKYLFRKEGQNVTLSCEQNLNHDAMYWYRQDPGQGLRLIYYSQIVNDFQKGDIAEGYSVSREKKESFPLTVTSAQKNPTAFYLCASSMAGGSSYEQYFGPGTRLTVT.